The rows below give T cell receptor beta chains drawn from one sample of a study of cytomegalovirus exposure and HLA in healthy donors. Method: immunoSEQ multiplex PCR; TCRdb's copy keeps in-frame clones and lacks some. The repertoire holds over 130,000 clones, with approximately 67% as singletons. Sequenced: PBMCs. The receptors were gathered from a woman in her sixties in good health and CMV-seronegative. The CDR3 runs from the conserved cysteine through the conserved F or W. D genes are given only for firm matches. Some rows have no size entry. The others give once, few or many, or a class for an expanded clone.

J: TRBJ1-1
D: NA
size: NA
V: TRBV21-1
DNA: TGTGCCGGGGGGGACGAGGACACTGAAGCTTTCTTT
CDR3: CAGGDEDTEAFF

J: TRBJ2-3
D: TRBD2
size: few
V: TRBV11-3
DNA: TGTGCCAGCAGCTCCTCAGCGGGGCTCTCGCAGTATTTT
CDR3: CASSSSAGLSQYF

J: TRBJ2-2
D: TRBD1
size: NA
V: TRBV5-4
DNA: TGTGCCAGCAGCCCCACAGGGGGCAACACCGGGGAGCTGTTTTTT
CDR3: CASSPTGGNTGELFF

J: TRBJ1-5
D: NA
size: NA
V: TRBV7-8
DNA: TGTGCCAGCAGCCCCCCCGGGGGGAATCAGCCCCAGCATTTT
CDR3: CASSPPGGNQPQHF

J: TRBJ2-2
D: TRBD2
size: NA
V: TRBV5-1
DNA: TGCGCCAGCCACCCCGACGGGAGGAGATCGAACACCGGGGAGCTGTTTTTT
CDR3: CASHPDGRRSNTGELFF

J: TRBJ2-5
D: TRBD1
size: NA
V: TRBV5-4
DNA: TGTGCCAGCAGCTCGACAGGGGGCGCGAAGACCCAGTACTTC
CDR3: CASSSTGGAKTQYF

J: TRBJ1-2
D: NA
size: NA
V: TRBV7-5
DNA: TGTGTCAGAAGCTTAGGACAGGGGGCGTTCTATGGCTACACCTTC
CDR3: CVRSLGQGAFYGYTF

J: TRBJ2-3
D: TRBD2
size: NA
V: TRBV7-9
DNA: TGTTCCAGCAGCTTGGGGGGTCTAGCGGGGGGTCGCACAGATACGCAGTATTTT
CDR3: CSSSLGGLAGGRTDTQYF

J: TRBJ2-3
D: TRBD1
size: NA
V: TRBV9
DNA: TGTGCCAGCAGCTCAGACAGGGGTGGGGGAGCAGATACGCAGTATTTT
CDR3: CASSSDRGGGADTQYF

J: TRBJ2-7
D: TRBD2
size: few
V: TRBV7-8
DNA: TGTGCCAGCAGCGTGACTAGCGGTACCTACGAGCAGTACTTC
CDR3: CASSVTSGTYEQYF

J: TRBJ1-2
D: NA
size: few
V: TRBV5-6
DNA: TGTGCCAGCAGGCAACAGGCATCTAACTATGGCTACACCTTC
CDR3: CASRQQASNYGYTF

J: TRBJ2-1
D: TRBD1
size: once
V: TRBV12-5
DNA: TGTGCTAGTGGCCGGACAGGGGGCGGAATCTTGCAGTTCTTC
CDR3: CASGRTGGGILQFF

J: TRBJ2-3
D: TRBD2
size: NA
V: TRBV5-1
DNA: TGCGCCAGCAGCGGCGGAACTAGCGGCACAGATACGCAGTATTTT
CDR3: CASSGGTSGTDTQYF

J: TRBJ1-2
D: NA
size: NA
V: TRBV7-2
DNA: TGTGCCAGCAGCGCCCTAGGGGGATCCTATGGCTACACCTTC
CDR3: CASSALGGSYGYTF

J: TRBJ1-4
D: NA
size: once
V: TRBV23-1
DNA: TGCGCCAGCAGTCACTCCAATCAGAGGGAGGGGCCAACTAATGAAAAACTGTTTTTT
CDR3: CASSHSNQREGPTNEKLFF

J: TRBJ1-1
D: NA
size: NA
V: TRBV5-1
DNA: TGCGCCAGCAGCCCGGTGGGGGCCCGGAACACTGAAGCTTTCTTT
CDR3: CASSPVGARNTEAFF

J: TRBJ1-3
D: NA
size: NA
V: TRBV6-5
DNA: TGTGCCAGCAGTAGGGGCACAACTGGAAACACCATATATTTT
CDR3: CASSRGTTGNTIYF

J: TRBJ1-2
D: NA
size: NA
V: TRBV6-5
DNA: TGTGCCAGCAGCCCTGGGACTTACTATGGCTACACCTTC
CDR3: CASSPGTYYGYTF

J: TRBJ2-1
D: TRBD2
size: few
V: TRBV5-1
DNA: TGCGCCAGCAGCTTGGTGGCTAGCGGGGGGGCCTACAATGAGCAGTTCTTC
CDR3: CASSLVASGGAYNEQFF

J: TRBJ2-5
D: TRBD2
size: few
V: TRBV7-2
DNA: TGTGCCAGCAGCTTAGTAAGGGGACTAATTGGAGAGACCCAGTACTTC
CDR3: CASSLVRGLIGETQYF

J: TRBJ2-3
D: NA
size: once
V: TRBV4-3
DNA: TGCGCCAGCAGCCAAGAGTCGGCGGGGTCCAGCGCAGATACGCAGTATTTT
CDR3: CASSQESAGSSADTQYF

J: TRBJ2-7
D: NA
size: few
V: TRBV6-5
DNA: TGTGCCAGCAGCTCTACCCGCTCCTACGAGCAGTACTTC
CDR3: CASSSTRSYEQYF

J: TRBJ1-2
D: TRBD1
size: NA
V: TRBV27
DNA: TGTGCCAGCAGTTTTCTTGGGACAGCTTCAATCTATGGCTACACCTTC
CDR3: CASSFLGTASIYGYTF

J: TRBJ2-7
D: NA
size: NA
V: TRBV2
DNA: TGTGCCAGCAGTGAAGAGCGCCAGTCCGAGCAGTACTTC
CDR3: CASSEERQSEQYF

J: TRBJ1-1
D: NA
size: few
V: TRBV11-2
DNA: TGTGCCAGCAGCTTCCTGGGGTCGGGGAAAGCTTTCTTT
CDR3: CASSFLGSGKAFF

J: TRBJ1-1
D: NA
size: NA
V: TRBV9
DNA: TGTGCCAGCAGCGCCGACAGGTATAACACTGAAGCTTTCTTT
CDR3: CASSADRYNTEAFF

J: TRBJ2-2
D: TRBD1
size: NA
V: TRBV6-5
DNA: TGTGCCAGCAGTTCGAGACAGGGGGTCAGCGGGGAGCTGTTTTTT
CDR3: CASSSRQGVSGELFF

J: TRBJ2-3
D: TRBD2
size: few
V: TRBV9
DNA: TGTGCCAGCAGCGTAGAGGACCCTTTGAGACTAGCGGGAGGAGCAGATACGCAGTATTTT
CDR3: CASSVEDPLRLAGGADTQYF

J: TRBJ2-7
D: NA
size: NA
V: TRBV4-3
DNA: TGCGCCAGCAGCCAAGCCTATCCTGCGGGCTACGAGCAGTACTTC
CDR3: CASSQAYPAGYEQYF

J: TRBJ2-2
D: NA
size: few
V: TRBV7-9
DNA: TGTGCCAGCAGCGTATACAACATGTGGCCCGGGGAGCTGTTTTTT
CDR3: CASSVYNMWPGELFF

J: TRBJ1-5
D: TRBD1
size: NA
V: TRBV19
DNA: TGTGCCAGTGGGACAGGAGAGAGCAATCAGCCCCAGCATTTT
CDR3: CASGTGESNQPQHF

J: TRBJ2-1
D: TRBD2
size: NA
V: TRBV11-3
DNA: TGTGCCAGCAGCTTGGGCGGGGGGAGCAATGAGCAGTTCTTC
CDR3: CASSLGGGSNEQFF

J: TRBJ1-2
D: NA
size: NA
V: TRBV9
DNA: TGTGCCAGCAGCGCAGACGCTGGGACGGGGAGGTATGGCTACACCTTC
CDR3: CASSADAGTGRYGYTF

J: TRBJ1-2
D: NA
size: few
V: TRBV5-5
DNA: TGTGCCAGCAGCTTGGCCCCAGCAGGTGACTATGGCTACACCTTC
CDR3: CASSLAPAGDYGYTF

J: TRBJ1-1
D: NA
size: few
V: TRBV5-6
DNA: TGTGCCAGCAGCTTGCGGTTTGAGAACACTGAAGCTTTCTTT
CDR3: CASSLRFENTEAFF

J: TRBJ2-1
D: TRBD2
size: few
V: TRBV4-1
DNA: TGCGCCAGCAGCCGCACCGGGACTAGCGGGCGCACCTACAATGAGCAGTTCTTC
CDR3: CASSRTGTSGRTYNEQFF

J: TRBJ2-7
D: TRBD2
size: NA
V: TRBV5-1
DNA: TGCGCCAGCAGCTTGTGGCTAGCGGGGGGTTCCTACGAGCAGTACTTC
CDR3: CASSLWLAGGSYEQYF

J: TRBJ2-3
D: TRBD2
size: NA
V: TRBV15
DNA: TGTGCCACCAGCAGAGAAGGCCGGGGGGGCACAGATACGCAGTATTTT
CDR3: CATSREGRGGTDTQYF

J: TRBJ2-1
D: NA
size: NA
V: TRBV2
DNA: TGTGCCAGCAGTGCGGTCAATGAGCAGTTCTTC
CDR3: CASSAVNEQFF

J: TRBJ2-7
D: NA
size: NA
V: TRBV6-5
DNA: TGTGCCAGCAGTGTATCCTTCACCTACGAGCAGTACTTC
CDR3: CASSVSFTYEQYF

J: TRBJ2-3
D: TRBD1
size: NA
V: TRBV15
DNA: TGTGCCACCAGCGGTCAGGGGGGCACAGATACGCAGTATTTT
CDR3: CATSGQGGTDTQYF

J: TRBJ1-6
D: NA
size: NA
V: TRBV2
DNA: TGTGCCAGCAGTGTGAGGCAGGGAAGTTCACCCCTCCACTTT
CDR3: CASSVRQGSSPLHF

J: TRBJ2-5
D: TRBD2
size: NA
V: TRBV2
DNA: TGTGCCAGCAGTCTCTATCCGACTAGCGGGAGAGGGCAAGAGACCCAGTACTTC
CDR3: CASSLYPTSGRGQETQYF

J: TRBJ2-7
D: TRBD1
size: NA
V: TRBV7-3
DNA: TGTGCCAGCAGCCATGACAGGGGTTTTTCCCACGAGCAGTACTTC
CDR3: CASSHDRGFSHEQYF

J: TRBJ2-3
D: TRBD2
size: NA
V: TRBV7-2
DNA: TGTGCCAGCAGCCAGGGACTAGCGACAGATACGCAGTATTTT
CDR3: CASSQGLATDTQYF

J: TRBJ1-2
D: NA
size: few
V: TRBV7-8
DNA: TGTGCCAGCAGCCGCTCTGCGGGGGACTATGGCTACACCTTC
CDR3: CASSRSAGDYGYTF